This section outlines one TCR beta chain sequence together with its context. The CDR3 contains 13 residues. The germline V and J ends were trimmed by 7 bases and 2 bases, with 12 bases remaining between them. Germline assignment: CDR1 WSHSY and CDR2 SAAADI. Donors included only healthy HIV-negative adults lacking recent acute infections or vaccinations. The sample originates from a study of shared clonotypes between healthy human individuals. Original processing methods: Sequence data from immunoSEQ were junction-only and lacked quality scores; consequently, filtering differed. Assay: immunoSEQ multiplex PCR; the TCRdb copy retains only in-frame clones and omits some. V and J calls and clone size come straight from that table; D and trimming were deduced from the DNA. The sample has millions of clones, 85% to 95% seen once.

The chain couples TRBV10-2 to TRBJ2-7; D remains unclear. This clonotype was sampled from a man aged 18 to 30 in good health. Source material: naive CD4+ T cells sorted from blood. Subset given: CD45RA+ positively selected. This CDR3 is CASMRSQAYEQYF. Written as DNA, the CDR3 is TGCGCCAGCATGAGGTCTCAGGCCTACGAGCAGTACTTC.